The entry below gives a single TCR beta chain sequence along with its context. CD45RO-negative CD8 cells positively selected for CCR7 made up the naive population, which excluded terminally differentiated effector memory CD45RA+ cells. The data are from a study of shared clonotypes between healthy human individuals. Replicate PCRs for sorted subsets used about 200 ng DNA; this equaled around 28,000 T cell genomes. The method was immunoSEQ multiplex PCR; TCRdb's version includes in-frame clones alone and lacks a portion of them. The table includes roughly 2,000,000 clones, just over 90% detected once. The germline V gene has CDR1 LNHDA and CDR2 SQIVND (reference sequence). The CDR3 spans 21 residues. The J segment lost 6 bases and the V segment lost 0 bases, leaving 19 bases of the junction unmatched.

The receptor was isolated from a young man in good health. Some clones in this sample may be carry-over from other donors' samples. The genes are TRBV19 and TRBJ1-5, with 11 positions matching TRBD1. Sequences were obtained from naive CD8+ T cells from PBMCs. CDR3 amino acids: CASSIEQGEGQGVFGTQPQHF. CDR3 nucleotides: TGTGCCAGTAGTATAGAGCAAGGGGAGGGACAGGGGGTGTTCGGTACTCAGCCCCAGCATTTT.